This TCR beta chain was identified in a study of cytomegalovirus exposure and HLA in healthy donors. Study-level background: Later, an analysis reported that the 130 or so validation repertoires had used the same platform as the 500 to 800 first-cohort repertoires.

V gave up 6 bases and J gave up 3 bases; unmatched junction bases: 6. Germline CDR1 MNHEY, CDR2 SMNVEV (reference sequence). The CDR3 length is 14 residues. Sequenced by immunoSEQ multiplex PCR; TCRdb stores in-frame clones only, minus some. This table has around 300,000 clones, 86% appearing once. This clone has only one observation. Its antigen is currently unknown. General study findings and limits: A few CMV-associated chains were confirmed in vitro to be specific for CMV antigens. According to a subsequent analysis, TCR clusters from the first cohort were inclined to appear together in the 110 or so validation repertoires. Rare TCR sequences predominated, though certain public TCRs were found in many donors.

V is TRBV27 and J is TRBJ2-5, with 8 bases lining up with TRBD1. The clonotype comes from a woman under 30 in good health and CMV-seronegative. The source material was PBMCs. The CDR3 sequence is CASRPQGGEETQYF. Written as DNA, the CDR3 is TGTGCCAGCAGGCCACAGGGGGGAGAAGAGACCCAGTACTTC.